This paragraph reports one T cell receptor beta chain. Its specificity is not known. V lost 4 bases and J lost 9, with 13 bases in between. The CDR3 runs to 13 residues. The germline gives CDR1 SNHLY, CDR2 FYNNEI. This specimen comes from a study of CD8 T cells in ankylosing spondylitis. General observations from the study: Ankylosing spondylitis blood appeared to carry a characteristic TCR beta motif of roughly eight highly homologous variants.

Each CDR3 protein gets one entry after TCRdb re-called the 5' RACE reads with MiXCR. The sample consists of over 700,000 distinct CDR3 sequences, about 20% of them appearing once. The specimen sequenced was blood, either unsorted or a sorted T cell fraction (not recorded which). The clonotype originates from a male donor with ankylosing spondylitis. V gene TRBV2 combines with J gene TRBJ2-1; the D is unclear. The CDR3 region has the DNA TGTGCCAGCAGTGTTATAGGGAACGCTGAGCAGTTCTTC. It codes for CASSVIGNAEQFF.